This T cell receptor (beta chain) was found in a study of CD8 T cells in ankylosing spondylitis. This clonotype was observed a single time. The antigen is undetermined. Possible read error: a much larger clone is one base away. One entry per CDR3 protein results from TCRdb running MiXCR on the 5' RACE reads. The repertoire holds 220,000 or so distinct CDR3 sequences, with about 11% as singletons. V lost 4 bases to trimming and J lost 2 bases, with 15 bases between them. This CDR3 is built from 16 residues. General study points: Several highly homologous variants made up a TCR beta motif, and this motif appeared characteristic of ankylosing spondylitis blood. CD8+ by phenotype, disease-linked clones were relatively rare in peripheral blood. Some of these motif variants have turned up before, in reports on reactive arthritis synovial fluid and blood.

Sequenced input: blood, either unsorted or a sorted T cell fraction (not recorded which). The chain links TRBV12-3 or TRBV12-4 to TRBJ1-5; a possible D gene is TRBD1 (6 bases). The receptor was isolated from a male donor with ankylosing spondylitis or in good health (not recorded which). DNA of the CDR3: TGTGCCAGCAGTTCCGAACAGGGAGGAGGCAATCAGCCCCAGCATTTT. Its translation: CASSSEQGGGNQPQHF.